This TCR beta chain came from a study of blood T cell repertoires in COVID-19. In the original workflow: Reference gene primer amplification in the assay estimated nucleated cell counts. Assay used: immunoSEQ multiplex PCR; TCRdb lists only in-frame clones, some missing. V, J and clone size reflect that table, while D and trimming were determined from the DNA. Of roughly 400,000 clones in the sample, 85% to 90% were seen once. Before being deemed recovered, Cohort 3 donors had two negative PCRs, clearance, or symptom resolution. The sequence came from a man aged 30 to 39 who had recovered from COVID-19. Material: PBMCs or T cells enriched from blood (not recorded which).

The CDR3 nucleotides read TGCGCCAGCAGCTTGGTTCCTAATCAGCCCCAGCATTTT. This codes for CASSLVPNQPQHF. V usage is TRBV5-1 and J usage is TRBJ1-5, with unresolved D. The CDR3 extends over 13 amino acids. Germline V lookup: CDR1 SGHRS, CDR2 YFSETQ. Deletions cut 0 bases from V and 4 bases from J, with 5 bases between.